This T cell receptor beta chain was captured by sequencing in a study of glioma-infiltrating T cells after dendritic cell vaccination. General study results and limits: Survival was not directly related to TCR clonality in these patients.

V lost 1 base and J 0 bases, leaving 10 bases between the germline ends. This CDR3 has 15 amino acids. The germline CDR1 and CDR2 sequences are SGHTA and FQGNSA. Amplification used 60 V beta primers and 13 J beta primers. Produced via immunoSEQ multiplex PCR; TCRdb's table is partial and in-frame only. Among roughly 98,000 clones listed, approximately 90% were seen once. Points on this clone: Its antigen is still unknown.

Isocitrate dehydrogenase mutation was absent in all glioblastoma patients. Before vaccination, two weeks after the third vaccination, and at progression, PBMC were collected. The material sequenced was blood, taken before dendritic cell vaccination. The J gene is TRBJ2-7, the V gene TRBV7-2, with D tentatively TRBD1 (5 bases). The receptor's source is a human donor with glioblastoma. CDR3 DNA sequence: TGTGCCAGCAGCTTAGTGCAGGGTCTCTCCTACGAGCAGTACTTC. The encoded protein is CASSLVQGLSYEQYF.